A single sample is the source of the 17 T cell receptor beta chains below, sequenced in a study of blood T cells in healthy people across ages. Using a J-beta primer mix together with a sample-barcoded 5' primer, a second PCR was run for about 7 to 12 cycles. In TCRdb, the 5' RACE reads were re-called with MiXCR into one record per CDR3 protein. Of about 1.7 million distinct CDR3 sequences in the sample, over 25% were seen once. The specimen was blood. These receptors were obtained from a young woman in good health.

The CDR3: CASRNSRDNDNEQYF. The CDR3 coding sequence is TGTGCCAGCAGGAATTCCCGGGACAACGACAATGAGCAGTACTTC. The V call is TRBV9, the J call TRBJ2-5; D perhaps matches TRBD1 (6 bases). V lost 5 bases and J lost 11, with 25 bases in between. This CDR3 is built from 15 residues. Germline lookup yields CDR1 SGDLS and CDR2 YYNGEE.

This clonotype occurred many times. The chain combines TRBV20-1 with TRBJ2-7; no firm D call. V dropped 4 bases and J dropped 3 bases, with 10 bases sitting between them. This CDR3 has 12 amino acids. From germline, CDR1 is DFQATT and CDR2 SNEGSKA (reference sequence). Here the CDR3 DNA reads TGCAGTGCTAACGGACCCTTCTACGAGCAGTACTTC. This codes for CSANGPFYEQYF.

This clonotype was recorded at least ten times. The V gene is TRBV20-1, the J gene TRBJ2-7; 9 bases are shared with TRBD1. V gave up 5 bases and J gave up 4 bases; unmatched junction bases: 9. The CDR3 covers 14 residues. Germline CDR1 reads DFQATT; CDR2 reads SNEGSKA (reference sequence). The CDR3 DNA sequence: TGCAGTGCTCAAGCCGGGACAGGGCTATACGAGCAGTACTTC. It codes for CSAQAGTGLYEQYF.

This rearrangement joins TRBV3-1 to TRBJ1-2; D gene uncertain. Trimming took 3 bases from V and 8 from J, leaving 10 bases between them. The CDR3 loop spans 12 amino acids. CDR1 is LGHDT, CDR2 YNNKEL, per germline (reference sequence). The CDR3 region is CASSHGERGYTF. The CDR3, as DNA: TGTGCCAGCAGCCACGGTGAGCGCGGCTACACCTTC. The variable domain in full, with the rest retrieved from reference TRBV3-1 and TRBJ1-2, is DTAVSQTPKYLVTQMGNDKSIKCEQNLGHDTMYWYKQDSKKFLKIMFSYNNKELIINETVPNRFSPKSPDKAHLNLHINSLELGDSAVYFCASSHGERGYTFGSGTRLTVV.

The table lists this clonotype with a few counts. The chain combines TRBV5-1 with TRBJ2-1; no clear D. TRBJ2-7 explains the end of the DNA better; the J call may be wrong. Germline CDR1 reads SGHRS; CDR2 reads YFSETQ. The CDR3 runs to 17 residues. The CDR3 nucleotides read TGCGCCAGCAGCTTGCCGAACTCGGATCACTCCTACAATGAGCAGTACTTC. Protein product: CASSLPNSDHSYNEQYF.

DNA of the CDR3: TGTGCCAGCAGTCCACAGGGGCGGCCTGAGACCCAGTACTTC. Amino acids: CASSPQGRPETQYF. The V gene is TRBV27, the J gene TRBJ2-7; 7 bases line up with TRBD1. The J call is in doubt because the DNA end fits TRBJ2-5 better. The CDR3 runs to 14 residues. CDR1 is MNHEY, CDR2 SMNVEV, per germline (reference sequence).

This clonotype has at least ten counts. The chain is built from TRBV4-1 and TRBJ1-2; perhaps TRBD1 as D (5 bases). V was shortened by 0 bases and J by 2 bases, with 10 bases between the two germline ends. CDR1 is MGHRA and CDR2 is YSYEKL in the germline V gene. The CDR3 has 15 residues. CDR3 nucleotide sequence: TGCGCCAGCAGCCAAGATAGGCCAGGGAACTATGGCTACACCTTC. This sequence encodes CASSQDRPGNYGYTF.

This clonotype was counted at least ten times. The rearrangement uses TRBV12-3 or TRBV12-4 and TRBJ1-4; TRBD1 matches at 8 bases. V shed 6 bases, J shed 6 bases, and the junction held 12 bases outside the gene matches. The CDR3 consists of 16 residues. DNA for the CDR3: TGTGCCAGCAGCGCGAACCAGGGGGCGGGGGATGAAAAACTGTTTTTT. Translation gives CASSANQGAGDEKLFF.

This clonotype was observed a few times. A read error may explain this, as a much larger clone is one base away. The V call is TRBV12-3 or TRBV12-4, the J call TRBJ1-2; TRBD1 matches 8 bases. Germline trimming cut 8 bases from V and 6 bases from J; bases unmatched to any gene: 11. CDR3 length: 14 amino acids. The CDR3 nucleotides read TGTGCCAGCGGCCGAACCTCGACAGGGGATGGCTACACCTTC. It encodes CASGRTSTGDGYTF.

For this clonotype: The junction differs from germline at one of its ends, possibly a read error. The chain combines TRBV12-3 or TRBV12-4 with TRBJ2-1, with D tentatively TRBD2 (5 bases). This CDR3 has 15 residues. The CDR3 region has the DNA TGTGCCAGCAGTTTAGTTGAGGGAGTGGGCAATGGGCAGTTCTTC. It codes for CASSLVEGVGNGQFF.

The chain recombines TRBV20-1 with TRBJ1-4, with D unresolved. This CDR3 is 15 amino acids long. Between the trimmed V and J ends, which lost 6 bases and 3 bases, there was a span of 17 bases. CDR1 and CDR2 from the germline V gene are DFQATT and SNEGSKA (reference sequence). CDR3 in DNA: TGCAGTGCCGACGAAACTGGACGGGCTAATGAAAAACTGTTTTTT. This encodes CSADETGRANEKLFF.

The sample holds a few counts of this clonotype. The chain links TRBV29-1 to TRBJ1-5, with D tentatively TRBD1 (5 bases). The V end was cut by 6 bases, the J end by 4 bases, with 13 bases between. This CDR3 has 13 residues. Germline V gene sequence: CDR1 SQVTM, CDR2 ANQGSEA. The DNA of the CDR3 is TGCAGCGTAAGGGACGGGGGAAATCAGCCCCAGCATTTT. This gives the protein CSVRDGGNQPQHF.

With regard to this clonotype: This may stem from a read error, because a much larger clone lies one nucleotide away. The chain uses TRBV29-1 and TRBJ1-2, with D uncertain. Germline-derived CDR1 and CDR2 are SQVTM and ANQGSEA. The CDR3 is 13 amino acids. V was trimmed by 4 bases and J by 4 bases, leaving 13 bases between them. This chain's CDR3 is CSVGLNEAYGYTF. The CDR3 DNA sequence: TGCAGCGTTGGTTTAAACGAGGCCTATGGCTACACCTTC.

The rearrangement links TRBV4-2 to TRBJ1-1; 11 bases match TRBD1. V lost 0 bases, J lost 4 bases, and 4 bases stayed unmatched. Germline V gene lookup returns CDR1 LGHNA and CDR2 YNFKEQ. The CDR3 is 16 residues long. In DNA form, the CDR3 reads TGTGCCAGCAGCCAAGATCACGGGACAGGGGGCACTGAAGCTTTCTTT. It is translated as CASSQDHGTGGTEAFF.

This clonotype came up once. A junction end diverges from the germline sequence, so it may reflect a read error. The chain carries TRBV5-1 and TRBJ2-4; perhaps TRBD2 as D (6 bases). With the DNA end fitting TRBJ2-7 better, the J assignment may be wrong. The length of the CDR3 is 13 residues. From germline, CDR1 is SGHRS and CDR2 YFSETQ. CDR3 nucleotide sequence: TGTGCCAGCAGTCGGGGGTCAGACGACGAGCAGTACTTC. This encodes CASSRGSDDEQYF.

This clonotype came up many times. CDR3 DNA sequence: TGTGCCAGCAGTTTGGGGGGGCAGATCTATGGCTACACCTTC. It translates to CASSLGGQIYGYTF. The chain employs TRBV12-3 or TRBV12-4 and TRBJ1-2, with D maybe TRBD1 (6 bases). Trimming pared 3 bases from V and 4 bases from J, leaving 12 bases between. CDR3 length: 14 amino acids.

This clonotype was recorded at least ten times. The V and J genes are TRBV12-3 or TRBV12-4 and TRBJ2-7; D might be TRBD1 (5 bases). The ends were cut back, 6 bases at V and 4 bases at J, with 10 bases in the middle. This CDR3 spans 12 amino acids. CDR3 protein: CASRRQSYEQYF. In nucleotides, the CDR3 is TGTGCCAGCAGACGACAGTCGTACGAGCAGTACTTC.